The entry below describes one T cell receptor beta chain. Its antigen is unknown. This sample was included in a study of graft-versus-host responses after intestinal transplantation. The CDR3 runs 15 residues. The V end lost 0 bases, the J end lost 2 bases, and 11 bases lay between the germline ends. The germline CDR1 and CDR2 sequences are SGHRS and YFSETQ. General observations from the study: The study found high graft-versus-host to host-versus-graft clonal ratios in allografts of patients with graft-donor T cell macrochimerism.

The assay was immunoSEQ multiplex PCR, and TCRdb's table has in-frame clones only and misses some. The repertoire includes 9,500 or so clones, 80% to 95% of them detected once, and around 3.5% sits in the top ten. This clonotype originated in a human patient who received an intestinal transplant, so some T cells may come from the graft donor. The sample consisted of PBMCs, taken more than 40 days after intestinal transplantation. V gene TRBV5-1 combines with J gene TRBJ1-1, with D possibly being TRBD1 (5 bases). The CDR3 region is CASSLVGGPNTEAFF. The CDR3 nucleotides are TGCGCCAGCAGCTTGGTTGGGGGACCAAACACTGAAGCTTTCTTT. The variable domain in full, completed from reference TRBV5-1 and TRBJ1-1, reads KAGVTQTPRYLIKTRGQQVTLSCSPISGHRSVSWYQQTPGQGLQFLFEYFSETQRNKGNFPGRFSGRQFSNSRSEMNVSTLELGDSALYLCASSLVGGPNTEAFFGQGTRLTVV.